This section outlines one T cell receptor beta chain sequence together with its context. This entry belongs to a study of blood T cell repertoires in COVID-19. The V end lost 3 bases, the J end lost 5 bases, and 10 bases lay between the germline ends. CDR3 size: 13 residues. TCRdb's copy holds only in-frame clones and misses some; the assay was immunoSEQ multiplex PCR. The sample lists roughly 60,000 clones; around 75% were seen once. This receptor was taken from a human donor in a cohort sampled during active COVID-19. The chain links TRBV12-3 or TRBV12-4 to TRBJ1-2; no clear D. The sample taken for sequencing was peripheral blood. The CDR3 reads CASSFSGGYGYTF. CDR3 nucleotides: TGTGCCAGCAGTTTTTCGGGTGGTTATGGCTACACCTTC.